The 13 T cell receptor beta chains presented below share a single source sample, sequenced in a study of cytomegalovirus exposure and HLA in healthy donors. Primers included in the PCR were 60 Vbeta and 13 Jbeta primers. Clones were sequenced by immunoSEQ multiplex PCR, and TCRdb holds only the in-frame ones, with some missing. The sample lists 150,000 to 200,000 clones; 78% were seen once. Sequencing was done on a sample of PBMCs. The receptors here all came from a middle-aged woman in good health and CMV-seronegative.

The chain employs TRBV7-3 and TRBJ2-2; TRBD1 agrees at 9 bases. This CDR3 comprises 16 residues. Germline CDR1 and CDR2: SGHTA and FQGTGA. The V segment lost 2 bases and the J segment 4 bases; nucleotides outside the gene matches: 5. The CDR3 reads CASSLGDRDSTGELFF. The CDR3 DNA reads TGTGCCAGCAGCTTAGGGGACAGGGACTCCACCGGGGAGCTGTTTTTT.

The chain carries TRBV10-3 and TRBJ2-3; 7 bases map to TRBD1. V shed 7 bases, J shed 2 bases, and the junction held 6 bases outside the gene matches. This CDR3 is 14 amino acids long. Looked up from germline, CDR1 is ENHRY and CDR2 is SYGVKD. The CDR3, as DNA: TGTGCCATCAAGGCAGGGGGTAACACAGATACGCAGTATTTT. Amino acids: CAIKAGGNTDTQYF.

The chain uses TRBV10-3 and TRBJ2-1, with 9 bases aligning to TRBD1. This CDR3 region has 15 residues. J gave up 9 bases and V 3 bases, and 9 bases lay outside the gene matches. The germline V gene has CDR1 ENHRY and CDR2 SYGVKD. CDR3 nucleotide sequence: TGTGCCATCAGTGACTCGGACAGGGGATTAGCTGAGCAGTTCTTC. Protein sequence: CAISDSDRGLAEQFF.

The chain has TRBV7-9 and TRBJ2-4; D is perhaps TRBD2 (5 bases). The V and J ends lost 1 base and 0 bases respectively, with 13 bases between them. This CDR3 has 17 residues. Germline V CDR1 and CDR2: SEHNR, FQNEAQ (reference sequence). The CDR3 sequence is CASSLGGRSGAKNIQYF. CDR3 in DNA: TGTGCCAGCAGCTTAGGAGGGCGGAGCGGAGCCAAAAACATTCAGTACTTC.

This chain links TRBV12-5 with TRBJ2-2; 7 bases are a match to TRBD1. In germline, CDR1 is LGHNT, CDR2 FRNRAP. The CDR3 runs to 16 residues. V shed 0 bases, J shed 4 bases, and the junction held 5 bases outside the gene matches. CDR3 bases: TGTGCTAGTGGTTTGGTAGGCAGGGGGAGCACCGGGGAGCTGTTTTTT. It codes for CASGLVGRGSTGELFF.

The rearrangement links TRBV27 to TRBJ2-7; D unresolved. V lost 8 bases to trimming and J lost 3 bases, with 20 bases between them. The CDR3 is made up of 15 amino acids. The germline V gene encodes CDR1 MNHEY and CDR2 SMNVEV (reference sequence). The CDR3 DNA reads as TGTGCCAGCGTCCCCCTTGGTGCGTCCGGCTACGAGCAGTACTTC. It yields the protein CASVPLGASGYEQYF.

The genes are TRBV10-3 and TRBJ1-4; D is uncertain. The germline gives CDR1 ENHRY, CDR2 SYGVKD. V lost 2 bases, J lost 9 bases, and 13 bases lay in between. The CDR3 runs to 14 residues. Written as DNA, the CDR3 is TGTGCCATCAGTGAGGGCGGAGGGTTACAAAAACTGTTTTTT. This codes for CAISEGGGLQKLFF.

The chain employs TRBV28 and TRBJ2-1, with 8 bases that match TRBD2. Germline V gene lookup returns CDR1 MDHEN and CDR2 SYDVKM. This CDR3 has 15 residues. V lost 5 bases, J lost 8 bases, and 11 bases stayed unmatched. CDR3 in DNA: TGTGCCAGCAGTATCGGGGGGGCCCATCAGTATGAGCAGTTCTTC. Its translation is CASSIGGAHQYEQFF. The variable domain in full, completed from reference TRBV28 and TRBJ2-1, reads DVKVTQSSRYLVKRTGEKVFLECVQDMDHENMFWYRQDPGLGLRLIYFSYDVKMKEKGDIPEGYSVSREKKERFSLILESASTNQTSMYLCASSIGGAHQYEQFFGPGTRLTVL.

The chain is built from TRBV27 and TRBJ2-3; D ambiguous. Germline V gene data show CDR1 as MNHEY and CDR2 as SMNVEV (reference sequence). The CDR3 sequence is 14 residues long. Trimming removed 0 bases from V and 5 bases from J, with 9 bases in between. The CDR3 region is CASSLSPRQDTQYF. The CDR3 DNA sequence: TGTGCCAGCAGTTTATCCCCGCGTCAAGATACGCAGTATTTT.

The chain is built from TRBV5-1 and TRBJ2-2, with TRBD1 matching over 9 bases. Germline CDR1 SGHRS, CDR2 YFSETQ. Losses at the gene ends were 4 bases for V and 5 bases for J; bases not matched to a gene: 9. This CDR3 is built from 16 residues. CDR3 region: CASSPPGQGLTGELFF. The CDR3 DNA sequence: TGCGCCAGCAGCCCGCCGGGACAGGGATTAACCGGGGAGCTGTTTTTT.

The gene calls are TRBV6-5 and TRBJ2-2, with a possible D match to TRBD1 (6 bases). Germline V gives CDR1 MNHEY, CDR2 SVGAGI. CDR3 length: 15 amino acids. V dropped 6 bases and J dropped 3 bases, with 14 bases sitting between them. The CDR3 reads CASRIQGLDTGELFF. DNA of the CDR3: TGTGCCAGCAGGATACAGGGTTTGGACACCGGGGAGCTGTTTTTT.

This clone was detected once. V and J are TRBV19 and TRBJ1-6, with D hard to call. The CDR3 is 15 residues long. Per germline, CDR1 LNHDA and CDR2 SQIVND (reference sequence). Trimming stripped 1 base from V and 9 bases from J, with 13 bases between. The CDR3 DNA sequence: TGTGCCAGTAGTATAGCCCAAGCGGTGGGTTCACCCCTCCACTTT. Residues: CASSIAQAVGSPLHF.

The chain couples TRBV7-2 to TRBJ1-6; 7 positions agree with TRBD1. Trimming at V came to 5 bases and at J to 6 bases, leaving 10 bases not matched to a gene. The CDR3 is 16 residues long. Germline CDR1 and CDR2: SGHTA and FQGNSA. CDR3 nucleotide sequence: TGTGCCAGCAGCCCCTCGCCGGGACAGCTTAATTCACCCCTCCACTTT. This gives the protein CASSPSPGQLNSPLHF.